This TCR beta chain was profiled in a study of OX40 agonist ivuxolimab in advanced cancers. V dropped 4 bases and J dropped 7; count of bases not matched to a gene: 6. CDR3 size: 15 residues. Germline V lookup: CDR1 SNHLY, CDR2 FYNNEI. Clones were sequenced by immunoSEQ multiplex PCR, and TCRdb holds only the in-frame ones, with some missing. Here the sample spans about 76,000 clones, around nine tenths being singletons. The sequence came from an adult with an advanced solid tumor such as melanoma, head and neck, liver or kidney cancer. The sequencing used CD4+ or CD8+ T cells sorted from blood, collected in a trial of the OX40 agonist ivuxolimab. The V gene is TRBV2, the J gene TRBJ1-4; 10 nucleotides match TRBD1. DNA for the CDR3: TGTGCCAGCAGTGTGGGACAGGGGAGAGGTGAAAAACTGTTTTTT. Translating it yields CASSVGQGRGEKLFF.